Included here is one T cell receptor (beta chain) sequence, with context. What it binds is unknown. This record comes from a study of T cell responses to AZD1222 COVID-19 vaccine. Study outcomes and limitations: Repertoires in all cases were sampled only once the peak T cell response had passed. Clonal diversity was possibly underestimated; the donors were predominantly white British and more often female. Distributed over spike, vaccine-associated CD4 TCRs predominated at 160-218 and 743-854. Reports indicate that nearly half of spike-specific TCRs are directed at unmutated variant regions.

Using immunoSEQ multiplex PCR, the repertoire was profiled, and TCRdb retains in-frame clones only, with some absent. The sample contains 65,000 to 95,000 clones, approximately 85% of which appear only once. The CDR3 extends over 14 amino acids. CDR1 and CDR2 from the germline V gene are MNHNS and SASEGT. V was pared by 2 bases and J by 5 bases, with 10 bases between. The rearrangement links TRBV6-1 to TRBJ2-1; no firm D call. Sequencing was performed on peripheral blood, taken 28 days after the second AZD1222 dose. This receptor was obtained from an adult who received the AZD1222 COVID-19 vaccine. The CDR3 DNA reads TGTGCCAGCAGTGAATATCAGGCTCACAATGAGCAGTTCTTC. Amino acid sequence: CASSEYQAHNEQFF.